What follows are 22 T cell receptor beta chains derived from one specimen sequenced in a study of molecular identifiers for immune sequencing clone quantification (dated by TCRdb to 2016 to 2018). Library construction relied on PCR. Sequenced on a NextSeq 500. Through fastp at Q25 and MiXCR, TCRdb rebuilt clones from the public reads, retaining in-frame beta chains. When rows share a CDR3 protein, they turn into one entry using the most common DNA and genes. In this sample the table shows more than 450,000 distinct CDR3 sequences, approximately 25% of which occur a single time. About 0.75% of the sample goes to the ten largest clones. Sequenced input: naive CD8+ T cells from blood, with Jurkat cell RNA spiked in. The sample's cell subset or site label, in plain terms: FACS-sorted CD8+CD4-CCR7+CD45RA+ naive T cells. The receptors shown here come from a human donor in good health. Some libraries in this study had Jurkat cell RNA spiked in.

On this clonotype: A much more abundant neighbour one base away suggests this may be a read error. The genes are TRBV28 and TRBJ2-3; the match to TRBD1 covers 7 bases. V shed 2 bases, J shed 1 base, and the junction held 9 bases outside the gene matches. The CDR3 has 17 amino acids. Per the germline V gene, CDR1 is MDHEN and CDR2 is SYDVKM. The CDR3 loop is CASSLIDLGTGTDTQYF. CDR3 bases: TGTGCCAGCAGTTTAATTGATCTTGGGACAGGCACAGATACGCAGTATTTT.

There are a few counts of this clonotype. The chain recombines TRBV6-1 with TRBJ2-7, with D perhaps TRBD2 (5 bases). CDR1 and CDR2 (germline): MNHNS, SASEGT. This CDR3 is 14 amino acids long. The V and J ends lost 3 bases and 12 bases respectively, with 21 bases between them. This chain's CDR3 is CASSDGLVVGPRYF. The CDR3 DNA reads TGTGCCAGCAGTGACGGACTCGTCGTAGGACCCCGGTACTTC.

The rearrangement joins TRBV27 to TRBJ2-3; D uncertain. Germline V lookup: CDR1 MNHEY, CDR2 SMNVEV (reference sequence). The V end was cut by 4 bases, the J end by 4 bases, with 9 bases between. The CDR3 is 13 amino acids. CDR3 amino acids: CASSSFSADTQYF. CDR3 coding DNA: TGTGCCAGCAGTTCCTTTTCGGCAGATACGCAGTATTTT.

For this clonotype: A much larger clonotype is one base distant, so this may be a read error. The chain carries TRBV14 and TRBJ2-6, with TRBD1 matching 8 bases. This CDR3 has 15 residues. V gave up 7 bases and J gave up 7 bases; unmatched junction bases: 9. CDR1 SGHDN and CDR2 FVKESK come from the germline V gene. CDR3 nucleotide sequence: TGTGCCAGCACCTACGGACAGGGATCTGCCAACGTCCTGACTTTC. Protein: CASTYGQGSANVLTF.

The rearrangement links TRBV20-1 to TRBJ2-2, with TRBD1 matching over 8 bases. Germline-derived CDR1 and CDR2 are DFQATT and SNEGSKA (reference sequence). The CDR3 length is 16 residues. The junction had 4 bases not matched to a gene; V was cut back by 0 bases and J by 1 base. DNA of the CDR3: TGCAGTGCTAGAGATTGGGGACAGGTGAACACCGGGGAGCTGTTTTTT. This codes for CSARDWGQVNTGELFF.

The chain has TRBV18 and TRBJ2-2; D assignment may be TRBD1 or TRBD2 (5 bases each). The CDR3 has 14 residues. Germline V gene data show CDR1 as KGHSH and CDR2 as LQKENI. Trimming removed 3 bases from V and 4 bases from J, with 9 bases in between. The CDR3 loop reads CASSPAGSTGELFF. The CDR3 nucleotides are TGTGCCAGCTCACCGGCAGGGAGCACCGGGGAGCTGTTTTTT. The full variable domain, in which reference TRBV18 and TRBJ2-2 provide the parts outside the CDR3, is NAGVMQNPRHLVRRRGQEARLRCSPMKGHSHVYWYRQLPEEGLKFMVYLQKENIIDESGMPKERFSAEFPKEGPSILRIQQVVRGDSAAYFCASSPAGSTGELFFGEGSRLTVL.

The V call is TRBV4-1, the J call TRBJ2-7, with a tentative D call TRBD2 (5 bases). This CDR3 region has 13 residues. Deletions cut 8 bases from V and 0 bases from J, with 11 bases between. Germline V gives CDR1 MGHRA, CDR2 YSYEKL. The CDR3 region is CASGFRDSYEQYF. The CDR3 DNA reads TGCGCCAGCGGCTTCCGGGACTCCTACGAGCAGTACTTC.

The chain combines TRBV7-9 with TRBJ2-1; no firm D call. Germline V gene lookup returns CDR1 SEHNR and CDR2 FQNEAQ (reference sequence). The V end lost 5 bases, the J end lost 8 bases, and 13 bases lay between the germline ends. The CDR3 runs 13 residues. The CDR3 here is CASSPSSNHEQFF. CDR3 sequence (DNA): TGTGCCAGCAGCCCTTCCTCGAACCATGAGCAGTTCTTC.

The genes are TRBV6-5 and TRBJ1-1, with unresolved D. CDR1 and CDR2 from the germline V gene are MNHEY and SVGAGI. This CDR3 has 15 amino acids. Trimming took off 0 bases at V and 4 bases at J, with 12 bases between the two ends. CDR3 nucleotide sequence: TGTGCCAGCAGTTACTCGGCCAATTGGGGCACTGAAGCTTTCTTT. Translated, it gives CASSYSANWGTEAFF.

This clonotype was seen many times. The gene calls are TRBV29-1 and TRBJ2-7; D tentatively reads TRBD1 or TRBD2 (5 bases each). V was pared by 0 bases and J by 4 bases, with 10 bases between. The germline gives CDR1 SQVTM, CDR2 ANQGSEA. The CDR3 is 13 residues long. The CDR3 sequence: CSVEESEGYEQYF. CDR3 coding DNA: TGCAGCGTTGAAGAGAGTGAGGGGTACGAGCAGTACTTC.

On this clonotype itself: One junction end does not reproduce the germline sequence, and a read error may be involved. V and J are TRBV5-6 and TRBJ2-6, with D perhaps matching TRBD1 (6 bases). This CDR3 region has 14 residues. The germline V gene encodes CDR1 SGHDT and CDR2 YYEEEE. CDR3 DNA sequence: TGTGCCGTACAACAGGGAACTGGGGCCAACGTCCTAACTTTC. It encodes CAVQQGTGANVLTF.

This chain links TRBV27 with TRBJ1-5, with TRBD1 as a possible D gene (5 bases). V lost 4 bases and J lost 7, with 20 bases in between. CDR3 length equals 16 residues. Germline V CDR1 and CDR2: MNHEY, SMNVEV (reference sequence). CDR3 in amino acids: CASSSYAGFFRQPQHF. The CDR3 nucleotides read TGTGCCAGCAGTTCATACGCAGGGTTTTTCCGGCAGCCCCAGCATTTT.

The CDR3 sequence is CASQLIRGTEAFF. The CDR3 bases are TGTGCCAGCCAACTCATCAGGGGCACTGAAGCTTTCTTT. This chain uses TRBV28 with TRBJ1-1; D may be TRBD1 (6 bases). Between the trimmed V and J ends, which lost 8 bases and 4 bases, there was a span of 14 bases. Germline V CDR1 and CDR2: MDHEN, SYDVKM. The CDR3 has 13 residues.

This clonotype came up a few times. A clone one base away is much larger, so this may be a read error. The chain recombines TRBV29-1 with TRBJ2-3; 12 bases agree with TRBD2. This CDR3 comprises 18 residues. Germline V gene lookup returns CDR1 SQVTM and CDR2 ANQGSEA. The CDR3 sequence is CSAEDSLAGGFSTDTQYF. CDR3 nucleotide sequence: TGCAGCGCTGAAGATTCCCTAGCGGGAGGGTTTAGCACAGATACGCAGTATTTT.

CDR3: CASSPKPRVLPGNTIYF. CDR3 DNA: TGTGCCAGCTCACCTAAACCACGGGTCCTCCCTGGAAACACCATATATTTT. The rearrangement uses TRBV18 and TRBJ1-3, with D uncertain. The CDR3 totals 17 residues. Germline V lookup: CDR1 KGHSH, CDR2 LQKENI. Trimming removed 3 bases from V and 2 bases from J, with 17 bases in between.

This clonotype appeared many times. The rearrangement links TRBV20-1 to TRBJ2-5; TRBD2 is a possible D gene (5 bases). The germline gives CDR1 DFQATT, CDR2 SNEGSKA (reference sequence). Trimming left V 6 bases short and J 4 bases short, with 9 bases between. The CDR3 runs to 11 residues. The CDR3 nucleotides are TGCAGTGCAACGGGGTTAGAGACCCAGTACTTC. This sequence encodes CSATGLETQYF.

The chain couples TRBV4-1 to TRBJ2-1; the match to TRBD2 covers 8 bases. In germline, CDR1 is MGHRA, CDR2 YSYEKL. The CDR3 has 16 residues. Germline trimming cut 4 bases from V and 8 bases from J; bases unmatched to any gene: 13. The CDR3 sequence: CASSPSGSGRGYEQFF. CDR3 nucleotides: TGCGCCAGCAGCCCTTCGGGGAGCGGGAGAGGATATGAGCAGTTCTTC.

Regarding this clonotype: One junction end does not reproduce the germline sequence, and a read error may be involved. The chain combines TRBV12-3 or TRBV12-4 with TRBJ2-7; D is possibly TRBD1 or TRBD2 (5 bases each). This CDR3 contains 13 residues. The CDR3 DNA follows: TGTGCCAGCAGTGTTTGGGGGAGAGACGAGCAGCACTTC. It codes for CASSVWGRDEQHF.

The chain joins TRBV6-2 or TRBV6-3 to TRBJ2-1, with TRBD2 identical over 9 bases. Germline V lookup: CDR1 MNHEY, CDR2 SVGEGT. Trimming removed 6 bases from V and 8 bases from J; junction bases left unmatched: 5. The CDR3 length is 13 residues. The CDR3 DNA reads as TGTGCCAGCAGCGTTAGCGGGGGTTATGAGCAGTTCTTC. Its protein product is CASSVSGGYEQFF.

This clonotype was seen many times. V is TRBV7-2 and J is TRBJ2-2, with D tentatively TRBD1 or TRBD2 (5 bases each). Trimming left V 10 bases short and J 3 bases short, with 9 bases between. Germline V gene data show CDR1 as SGHTA and CDR2 as FQGNSA. This CDR3 spans 12 amino acids. Here the CDR3 DNA reads TGTGCCATTTTGGGGGACACCGGGGAGCTGTTTTTT. It yields the protein CAILGDTGELFF.

Turning to this clonotype: This likely reflects a read error, since a far larger clone is one base away. The conserved phenylalanine or tryptophan is not found at the CDR3 terminus, so this likely reflects a read error. This chain joins TRBV13 and TRBJ2-7; the D is unclear. The CDR3 consists of 11 residues. Looked up from germline, CDR1 is PRHDT and CDR2 is FYEKMQ (reference sequence). Trimming stripped 3 bases from V and 7 bases from J, with 7 bases between. CDR3 nucleotide sequence: TGTGCCAGCAGCTTGGGCCTGGAGCAGTACTCC. Its protein is CASSLGLEQYS.

Worth noting for this clonotype: One base away lies a much larger clone, so this may be a sequencing read error. V and J are TRBV4-3 and TRBJ2-1; D remains unclear. Germline lookup yields CDR1 LGHNA and CDR2 YSLEER. The CDR3 length is 14 residues. As DNA, the CDR3 is TGCGCCAGCAGCCCGCTAGACTCCTACAATGAGCAGCTCTTC. Protein: CASSPLDSYNEQLF.